These T cell receptor beta chains were read from a single sample in a study of cytomegalovirus exposure and HLA in healthy donors. Clones were sequenced by immunoSEQ multiplex PCR, and TCRdb holds only the in-frame ones, with some missing. This table has about 120,000 clones, about 83% appearing once. What was sequenced was PBMCs. Receptors originate from a young woman in good health and CMV-seronegative. Both conserved end residues are part of each CDR3. The D gene is left open where the match is weak. Where a row states a size, it is once, few, many or the class of an expanded clone; other rows omit it.

clone size: .; D gene: TRBD2; J gene: TRBJ2-7; V gene: TRBV5-1; CDR3 protein: CASSSSPRTSWYEQYF; CDR3 DNA: TGCGCCAGCAGCTCGAGCCCCCGGACTAGTTGGTACGAGCAGTACTTC
clone size: .; D gene: TRBD1; J gene: TRBJ1-5; V gene: TRBV19; CDR3 protein: CASSFLGTGGGNQPQHF; CDR3 DNA: TGTGCCAGTAGCTTCTTAGGGACAGGGGGAGGGAATCAGCCCCAGCATTTT
clone size: .; D gene: TRBD1; J gene: TRBJ1-6; V gene: TRBV6-1; CDR3 protein: CASSEFGTGDYSYNSPLHF; CDR3 DNA: TGTGCCAGCAGTGAATTTGGGACAGGCGATTACTCCTATAATTCACCCCTCCACTTT
clone size: .; D gene: .; J gene: TRBJ1-2; V gene: TRBV7-9; CDR3 protein: CASSPPGSAASIYGYTF; CDR3 DNA: TGTGCCAGCAGCCCACCCGGGTCGGCAGCCTCCATCTATGGCTACACCTTC
clone size: .; D gene: TRBD2; J gene: TRBJ2-1; V gene: TRBV9; CDR3 protein: CASSVPAGGLNEQFF; CDR3 DNA: TGTGCCAGCAGCGTCCCAGCGGGGGGGCTAAATGAGCAGTTCTTC
clone size: .; D gene: TRBD1; J gene: TRBJ2-1; V gene: TRBV18; CDR3 protein: CASSEGAIYNEQFF; CDR3 DNA: TGTGCCAGCTCAGAGGGGGCGATCTACAATGAGCAGTTCTTC
clone size: .; D gene: TRBD2; J gene: TRBJ2-3; V gene: TRBV10-3; CDR3 protein: CAITPTSGDTDTQYF; CDR3 DNA: TGTGCCATCACCCCGACTAGCGGGGACACAGATACGCAGTATTTT
clone size: once; D gene: .; J gene: TRBJ1-4; V gene: TRBV14; CDR3 protein: CASSQNRVGEKLFF; CDR3 DNA: TGTGCCAGCAGCCAAAACAGGGTTGGGGAAAAACTGTTTTTT
clone size: .; D gene: .; J gene: TRBJ1-2; V gene: TRBV10-3; CDR3 protein: CAISGGETPYGYTF; CDR3 DNA: TGTGCCATCAGTGGGGGCGAGACACCCTATGGCTACACCTTC
clone size: .; D gene: TRBD2; J gene: TRBJ2-5; V gene: TRBV4-2; CDR3 protein: CASSLRGGEGETQYF; CDR3 DNA: TGTGCCAGCAGCCTGCGGGGGGGCGAGGGGGAGACCCAGTACTTC
clone size: .; D gene: .; J gene: TRBJ2-1; V gene: TRBV7-8; CDR3 protein: CASSFRGGRAHYSNEQFF; CDR3 DNA: TGTGCCAGCAGCTTTAGGGGGGGGAGGGCCCACTACTCCAATGAGCAGTTCTTC
clone size: .; D gene: TRBD1; J gene: TRBJ1-6; V gene: TRBV30; CDR3 protein: CAWCGQGGLTYNSPLHF; CDR3 DNA: TGTGCCTGGTGCGGACAGGGGGGACTTACCTATAATTCACCCCTCCACTTT
clone size: .; D gene: .; J gene: TRBJ2-3; V gene: TRBV5-1; CDR3 protein: CASSRDWADTQYF; CDR3 DNA: TGCGCCAGCAGCAGGGACTGGGCAGATACGCAGTATTTT
clone size: .; D gene: .; J gene: TRBJ2-3; V gene: TRBV7-2; CDR3 protein: CASSTRQAGTDTQYF; CDR3 DNA: TGTGCCAGCAGCACTCGACAGGCGGGCACAGATACGCAGTATTTT
clone size: once; D gene: TRBD1; J gene: TRBJ1-1; V gene: TRBV10-3; CDR3 protein: CAIRETGVMNTEAFF; CDR3 DNA: TGTGCCATCAGGGAAACAGGGGTAATGAACACTGAAGCTTTCTTT
clone size: .; D gene: .; J gene: TRBJ2-7; V gene: TRBV21-1; CDR3 protein: CASREGRTYEQYF; CDR3 DNA: TGTGCCAGCAGGGAGGGCAGAACGTACGAGCAGTACTTC
clone size: .; D gene: .; J gene: TRBJ1-1; V gene: TRBV11-2; CDR3 protein: CASSYGGDTEAFF; CDR3 DNA: TGTGCCAGCAGCTACGGGGGGGACACTGAAGCTTTCTTT
clone size: .; D gene: .; J gene: TRBJ1-3; V gene: TRBV7-9; CDR3 protein: CASSPAGSSSSGNTIYF; CDR3 DNA: TGTGCCAGCAGCCCCGCAGGTAGTTCTTCCTCTGGAAACACCATATATTTT
clone size: .; D gene: .; J gene: TRBJ2-5; V gene: TRBV6-5; CDR3 protein: CASSPRGTQETQYF; CDR3 DNA: TGTGCCAGCAGTCCTCGGGGGACCCAAGAGACCCAGTACTTC
clone size: .; D gene: TRBD2; J gene: TRBJ2-3; V gene: TRBV7-8; CDR3 protein: CASSSRPGLALDTQYF; CDR3 DNA: TGTGCCAGCAGCTCCAGACCGGGACTAGCTTTAGATACGCAGTATTTT
clone size: .; D gene: .; J gene: TRBJ2-1; V gene: TRBV10-3; CDR3 protein: CAISVEADYNEQFF; CDR3 DNA: TGTGCCATCAGTGTTGAGGCGGATTACAATGAGCAGTTCTTC
clone size: .; D gene: TRBD1; J gene: TRBJ2-5; V gene: TRBV9; CDR3 protein: CASSLSGGQGVETQYF; CDR3 DNA: TGTGCCAGCAGCCTTAGCGGGGGACAGGGGGTAGAGACCCAGTACTTC
clone size: once; D gene: TRBD1; J gene: TRBJ2-1; V gene: TRBV4-1; CDR3 protein: CASSQDGRQGRQFF; CDR3 DNA: TGCGCCAGCAGCCAAGATGGAAGACAGGGACGGCAGTTCTTC
clone size: .; D gene: TRBD1; J gene: TRBJ1-4; V gene: TRBV30; CDR3 protein: CAWSPGTGLGLGSNEKLFF; CDR3 DNA: TGTGCCTGGAGCCCCGGGACAGGGTTGGGTTTGGGGTCTAATGAAAAACTGTTTTTT
clone size: once; D gene: .; J gene: TRBJ2-3; V gene: TRBV28; CDR3 protein: CASSPFGVGDTQYF; CDR3 DNA: TGTGCCAGCAGTCCCTTCGGGGTGGGAGATACGCAGTATTTT
clone size: .; D gene: .; J gene: TRBJ1-4; V gene: TRBV12-5; CDR3 protein: CASGPQGSEKLFF; CDR3 DNA: TGTGCTAGTGGGCCGCAGGGGAGCGAAAAACTGTTTTTT
clone size: .; D gene: .; J gene: TRBJ1-2; V gene: TRBV7-2; CDR3 protein: CASSLARSSYAGYTF; CDR3 DNA: TGTGCCAGCAGCTTAGCGAGGTCCTCCTATGCGGGCTACACCTTC
clone size: .; D gene: .; J gene: TRBJ1-2; V gene: TRBV29-1; CDR3 protein: CSFGPSEGFGYTF; CDR3 DNA: TGCAGCTTCGGGCCGTCCGAGGGTTTTGGCTACACCTTC
clone size: .; D gene: .; J gene: TRBJ1-4; V gene: TRBV18; CDR3 protein: CASSPPATNEKLFF; CDR3 DNA: TGTGCCAGCTCACCACCCGCAACTAATGAAAAACTGTTTTTT
clone size: .; D gene: TRBD2; J gene: TRBJ2-1; V gene: TRBV11-3; CDR3 protein: CASSLRGGSYNEQFF; CDR3 DNA: TGTGCCAGCAGCTTACGCGGGGGCTCCTACAATGAGCAGTTCTTC
clone size: few; D gene: .; J gene: TRBJ2-1; V gene: TRBV7-2; CDR3 protein: CASSLVRNRVEQFF; CDR3 DNA: TGTGCCAGCAGCTTAGTTCGTAACAGGGTTGAGCAGTTCTTC